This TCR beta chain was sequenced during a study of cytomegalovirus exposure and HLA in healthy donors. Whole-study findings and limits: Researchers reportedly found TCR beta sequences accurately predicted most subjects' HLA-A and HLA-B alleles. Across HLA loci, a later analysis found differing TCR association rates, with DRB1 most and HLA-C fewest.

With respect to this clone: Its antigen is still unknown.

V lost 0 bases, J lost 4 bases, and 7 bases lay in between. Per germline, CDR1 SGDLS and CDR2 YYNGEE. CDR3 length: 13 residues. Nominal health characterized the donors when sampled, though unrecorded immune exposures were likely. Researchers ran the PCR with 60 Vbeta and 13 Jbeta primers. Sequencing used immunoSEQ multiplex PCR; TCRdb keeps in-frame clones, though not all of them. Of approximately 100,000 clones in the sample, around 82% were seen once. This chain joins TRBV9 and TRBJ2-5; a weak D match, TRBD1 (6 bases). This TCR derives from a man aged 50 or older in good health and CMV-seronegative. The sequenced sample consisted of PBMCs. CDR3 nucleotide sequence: TGTGCCAGCAGCGTAGGGGACATAGAGACCCAGTACTTC. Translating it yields CASSVGDIETQYF.